The clone carrying this T cell receptor (beta chain) was observed many times. No antigen is known for it. This entry is derived from a study of Graves' ophthalmopathy and Graves' hyperthyroidism. Unmatched junction bases numbered 7, after V lost 3 bases and J lost 9 bases. Germline-derived CDR1 and CDR2 are LGHNA and YNFKEQ. This CDR3 is built from 14 residues. Amplified TCR beta CDR3 regions were obtained using RNA transcripts as template. The first round was an RT-PCR with HTBI primers, and the second round was a multiplex PCR. In TCRdb, the multiplex PCR reads were re-called with MiXCR into one record per CDR3 protein. This sample has around 520,000 distinct CDR3 sequences, with just under 40% found just once. General study results and limits: Blood shared most expanded thyroid clonotypes above 0.001 frequency.

The chain couples TRBV4-2 to TRBJ1-4; 7 nucleotides align to TRBD1. The origin of this receptor is an adult man with Graves' hyperthyroidism. The sequenced sample was peripheral blood or thyroid tissue (not recorded which). In nucleotides, the CDR3 is TGTGCCAGCAGCCACCCCAGACAGGGTCAAAAACTGTTTTTT. It encodes CASSHPRQGQKLFF.